One T cell receptor beta chain is described in this entry. What this receptor recognizes is not known. One base away there is no much larger clone; base qualities are not given. Ophthalmopathy patients had moderately to severely active disease, Clinical Activity Score of at least 3, NOSPECS grade of at least 4, and duration under 3 months. The study excluded patients with uncontrolled infections, other autoimmune diseases, pregnancy or lactation. Clinical symptoms, serum thyroxine and TRAb, thyroid ultrasound, and orbital computed tomography formed the basis for the diagnoses. PBMCs were separated from around 9.1 ml of fresh peripheral blood using Ficoll-Paque density gradient centrifugation. Total RNA was extracted using Trizol reagent, and RNA quality was assessed on an Agilent 2100 Bioanalyzer. The TCR beta CDR3 regions were amplified from the RNA transcripts. The first round of RT-PCR for the TCR CDR3 was performed with the HTBI primer set and the Qiagen OneStep RT-PCR kit. A second multiplex PCR round built the libraries, followed by size selection and purification. Sequencing of the libraries was done on an Illumina HiSeq2000 using paired-end 100 bp reads. On the authors' methods: SOAPnuke was used to process the raw data, throwing out any read that contained adapters or uncalled bases, had a mean Phred below 15, or lacked an exact constant-primer or identifier match. COPE v1.2.5 was used to merge high-quality paired reads, and clonotypes were defined as unique nucleotide sequences. MiTCR v1.1 was used to align clonotypes to the IMGT TRBV, TRBD and TRBJ reference segments. The analysis was restricted to V-J combinations with a frequency above 0.0001, which together covered 99% to 99.2% of the repertoires. A TCS score was defined as the ratio of F50 (clonal expansion) to E x V (chaos), with BLOSUM62-based TCRdist applied between CDR3 peptides within each V-J. Welch's t-statistics and random forest reduced 514 V-J features to around 14, which were used in a naive Bayes classifier (R e1071). TCRdb reprocessing: public reads trimmed at Q25 with fastp, clones called with MiXCR, in-frame beta chains kept. Identical CDR3 protein sequences are pooled into one entry, listed with their most common genes and DNA. For this entry, the V and J calls and clone size follow TCRdb and not the study's own pipeline. The sample contains approximately 600,000 distinct CDR3 sequences, more than 13% of them found a single time. The ten largest account for 7.1% of the sample.

The source of the sample is a study of T cells in Graves' hyperthyroidism and ophthalmopathy (dated by TCRdb to the late 2010s). Concerning the study at large: Peripheral blood was sampled at the time of initial diagnosis, prior to any treatment. To identify TCR V-J signatures that set the groups apart, the researchers used a discovery cohort of approximately 98 patients, made up of about 44 with Graves' ophthalmopathy and some 56 with stable Graves' hyperthyroidism. Prospective prediction of ophthalmopathy was tested in an independent validation cohort consisting of about 19 hyperthyroidism patients and 15 or so patients who later progressed to ophthalmopathy. The 100 or so discovery patients were divided at random into training and test sets in a 7:3 ratio. In six Graves' hyperthyroidism patients, the study also compared T-cell repertoires from thyroid tissue with T-cell repertoires from blood. After sampling, hyperthyroidism patients received methimazole starting at 30 mg daily, and ophthalmopathy patients received high-dose intravenous methylprednisolone. The paper reports TCR Vbeta CDR3 sequencing of approximately 140 peripheral blood samples: approximately 43 ophthalmopathy, fewer than 85 hyperthyroidism and approximately 17 progressor patients.

General conclusions and limits of the study: Most expanded thyroid clonotypes (frequency above 0.001) were also found in blood, which suggests that blood repertoires may mirror thyroid immune responses. In validation, progression to ophthalmopathy was predicted by the model with around 71% sensitivity and just over 72% specificity, a median of 6.5 months before onset. No statistical method was used to fix the sample size in advance, and group allocation was not hidden from the investigators. A 13 V-J signature model separated ophthalmopathy from stable hyperthyroidism, with approximately 86% sensitivity and about 81% specificity in cross-validation and 80%/75% in testing.

Sequences SGHDT (CDR1) and YYEEEE (CDR2) are obtained from the germline V gene. There are 12 amino acids in the CDR3, from cysteine to phenylalanine inclusive. Only the CDR3 portion is preserved as DNA: 36 bases, with reading frame beginning at the first base. V lost 7 bases and J lost 7 bases, and the count of bases not matched to a germline gene is 7. The rearrangement joined TRBV5-6 to TRBJ1-1; TRBD1 lines up with 7 middle nucleotides. The origin of this receptor is a woman between 18 and 29 years old with Graves' ophthalmopathy. The sequencing input was blood. The CDR3 reads as follows: CASSTGKGEAFF. The bases read TGTGCCAGCTCGACAGGGAAAGGTGAAGCTTTCTTT.